This T cell receptor beta chain comes out of a study of T cell repertoires in cytomegalovirus infection. Study-level background: Researchers turned to recently identified HLA-C-restricted CMV epitopes as well as well-studied HLA-B-restricted ones. In public TCR beta signatures, there were indications of both CMV infection and matching HLA type. Whole-study findings and limits: Carriers of CMV and the relevant HLA type were discriminated by public TCR beta frequency. What dominated the ex vivo response were HLA-C-restricted CMV-specific TCR beta clonotypes.

The CDR3 contains 15 residues. The V and J ends lost 0 bases and 2 bases, in that order; junction bases with no gene match: 4. CDR1 and CDR2 (germline): SGHDT, YYEEEE. Concerning this clonotype: Its antigen is as yet unknown.

Using its own MiXCR run on the reads, TCRdb lists one record per CDR3 protein. The table records around 750,000 distinct CDR3 sequences, approximately 30% of them present only once. The origin of this receptor is a human donor in good health (CMV status not recorded). Some clones in this sample may be carry-over from other donors' samples. This sample comprised cultured CD8+ T cells from PBMCs, obtained from culture after CMV antigen stimulation. The chain uses TRBV5-6 and TRBJ1-1, with TRBD1 matching 7 bases. The CDR3 sequence: CASSLVGQFNTEAFF. Written as DNA, the CDR3 is TGTGCCAGCAGCTTGGTGGGACAGTTTAACACTGAAGCTTTCTTT.